The present T cell receptor (beta chain) was sequenced within a study of read filtering for tumor transcriptome and immune sequencing. V was clipped by 8 bases and J by 5 bases, with 24 bases between them. The length of the CDR3 is 16 residues. From germline, CDR1 is KGHSH and CDR2 LQKENI. This library used roughly 400 ng RNA and molecular barcoded adaptors spanning alpha/delta and beta/gamma chains. TCRdb itself ran the reads through MiXCR, one entry per CDR3 protein. The table has over 90,000 distinct CDR3 sequences, 20% to 25% seen once. The table lists this clonotype with many counts. The source material was a population of CD138-negative cells sorted from bone marrow. The source of this sequence is a donor aged 40 or older with multiple myeloma. This chain connects TRBV18 to TRBJ1-1; possible D gene TRBD1, 5 bases. In DNA, the CDR3 is TGTGCCAGCCGCCTTAGGCAGGGCGAGTTGACGACTGAAGCTTTCTTT. Residues: CASRLRQGELTTEAFF.